This T cell receptor beta chain was observed in a study of T cell repertoires in cytomegalovirus infection (dated by TCRdb to the late 2010s). A note on the overall study: Because public TCR beta signatures pointed to carriage of CMV infection together with the matching HLA type, the HLA type of each donor mattered for the analysis.

TCRdb names Illumina HiSeq 1500 as the instrument used. Starting from the raw public reads, TCRdb applied fastp trimming at Q25, assembled clones with MiXCR and retained in-frame beta chains. Rows are unified per CDR3 protein, each entry keeping the most common DNA and genes. Across this sample there are more than 350,000 distinct CDR3 sequences, with roughly 30% seen only once. Roughly an eighth of the sample belongs to the ten largest clones. Many counts were recorded for this clonotype. This clone's antigen is unknown. The input lacks base qualities; no much larger clone sits a single base away. The full study reports these points: The ex vivo response was dominated by HLA-C-restricted CMV-specific TCR beta clonotypes, and the single most frequent clonotype in two of eight donors was supplied by these HLA-C-restricted clonotypes. Carriers of CMV infection plus the relevant HLA type were discriminated by the cumulative frequency of public TCR beta family members in the study cohort and in an independent approximately 350-donor cohort.

This receptor was obtained from a human donor in good health (CMV status not recorded). Some clones in this sample may be carry-over from other donors' samples. The material sequenced was PBMCs.

Read as DNA, the sequence is TGTGCCAGCAGTCGTGACAGGGACACCGGGGAGCTGTTTTTT. Its translation reads: CASSRDRDTGELFF. The chain was built from TRBV6-1 and TRBJ2-2; 7 bases in the junction line up with TRBD1. The germline V gene specifies MNHNS as CDR1 and SASEGT as CDR2. The CDR3 starts with the cysteine, ends with the phenylalanine, and has 14 residues. The kept DNA is CDR3 alone, 42 bases in frame from the first base. The germline V and J ends show losses of 5 bases and 3 bases respectively, and no gene match explains 3 bases of the junction.